These 17 T cell receptor beta chains were sequenced from one sample in a study of early T cells in non-severe SARS-CoV-2 infection. Via MiXCR, TCRdb re-called the 5' RACE reads, giving one row per CDR3 protein. The sample lists 100,000 to 130,000 distinct CDR3 sequences; 9.5% to 13% were seen once. Sequencing was carried out using whole blood. These receptors all come from an adult who was a healthcare worker with PCR-confirmed SARS-CoV-2 infection or an uninfected control (not recorded which).

To note about this clonotype: Being one base from a much bigger clone, this may be a read error. The rearrangement links TRBV10-1 to TRBJ1-1; D is unresolved. Germline V gives CDR1 WNHNN, CDR2 SYGVQD (reference sequence). Trimming removed 0 bases at V and 2 bases at J, with 16 bases between. The CDR3 length is 17 residues. The chain's CDR3 is CASSESSQKALNTEAFF. CDR3 nucleotide sequence: TGCGCCAGCAGTGAGTCGAGTCAAAAAGCGCTCAACACTGAAGCTTTCTTT.

This clonotype came up a few times. The chain carries TRBV20-1 and TRBJ2-1; 8 nucleotides agree with TRBD1. Per the germline V gene, CDR1 is DFQATT and CDR2 is SNEGSKA (reference sequence). Trimming cost V 6 bases and J 5 bases; bases outside gene matches: 12. The CDR3 extends over 15 amino acids. The CDR3 region is CSAPQGVQTNNEQFF. Here the CDR3 DNA reads TGCAGTGCCCCACAGGGGGTTCAGACTAACAATGAGCAGTTCTTC.

The chain has TRBV20-1 and TRBJ1-1; maybe TRBD1 (5 bases). V lost 6 bases and J lost 0, with 14 bases in between. Germline V gene lookup returns CDR1 DFQATT and CDR2 SNEGSKA (reference sequence). The CDR3 sequence is 14 residues long. This chain's CDR3 is CSAPFQGMNTEAFF. Written as DNA, the CDR3 is TGCAGTGCCCCTTTTCAGGGCATGAACACTGAAGCTTTCTTT.

This clonotype was seen a handful of times. The chain links TRBV6-4 to TRBJ2-3; TRBD1 might be the D (6 bases). The CDR3 consists of 12 residues. Germline V lookup: CDR1 MRHNA, CDR2 SNTAGT. Deletions cut 6 bases from V and 7 bases from J, with 11 bases between. This chain's CDR3 is CASSPGTNTQYF. CDR3 coding DNA: TGTGCCAGCAGCCCAGGGACAAATACGCAGTATTTT.

This clonotype was seen a few times. The chain couples TRBV18 to TRBJ2-7, with TRBD2 matching 7 bases. V was clipped by 3 bases and J by 3 bases; unmatched bases: 2. CDR3 length: 13 residues. Germline V gene lookup returns CDR1 KGHSH and CDR2 LQKENI. CDR3 in DNA: TGTGCCAGCTCACCTGGGACTAACTACGAGCAGTACTTC. This gives the protein CASSPGTNYEQYF.

This clonotype was detected ten times or more. The rearrangement links TRBV5-1 to TRBJ2-3; 8 bases agree with TRBD2. CDR3 length: 16 residues. From germline, CDR1 is SGHRS and CDR2 YFSETQ. The V segment lost 3 bases and the J segment 6 bases; nucleotides outside the gene matches: 12. In nucleotides, the CDR3 is TGCGCCAGCAGCTCCCGGCCCCTAGCGGGTCGGGATACGCAGTATTTT. This codes for CASSSRPLAGRDTQYF.

This clonotype showed up just a few times. This chain uses TRBV6-5 with TRBJ1-5; D is perhaps TRBD1 (6 bases). The germline V gene has CDR1 MNHEY and CDR2 SVGAGI. The CDR3 length is 16 residues. V lost 5 bases and J lost 3, with 17 bases in between. The CDR3 loop reads CASSLYPTGFNQPQHF. In nucleotides, the CDR3 is TGTGCCAGCAGTCTCTATCCAACAGGGTTCAATCAGCCCCAGCATTTT.

This clonotype has a handful of counts. The chain has TRBV9 and TRBJ1-2; D remains unclear. CDR1 and CDR2 from the germline V gene are SGDLS and YYNGEE. Trimming shortened V by 1 base and J by 0 bases, and 16 bases separated the two germline ends. CDR3 size: 17 residues. The CDR3 sequence is CASSVTGSFVTNYGYTF. CDR3 bases: TGTGCCAGCAGCGTAACGGGCTCCTTCGTAACTAACTATGGCTACACCTTC.

On this clonotype itself: Just one base apart from a much larger clone, this may be a read error. The rearrangement uses TRBV6-5 and TRBJ1-2; 8 nucleotides line up with TRBD1. Germline trimming cut 6 bases from V and 4 bases from J; bases unmatched to any gene: 16. The CDR3 totals 17 residues. From germline, CDR1 is MNHEY and CDR2 SVGAGI. The CDR3 sequence is CASRHTPGQGAGYGYTF. Written as DNA, the CDR3 is TGTGCCAGCAGACACACCCCGGGGCAGGGGGCTGGCTATGGCTACACCTTC.

This clonotype was found many times. V gene TRBV7-6 combines with J gene TRBJ1-4; D gene ambiguous. Germline values: CDR1 SGHVS, CDR2 FNYEAQ. The CDR3 is 14 residues long. V was shortened by 1 base and J by 0 bases, with 3 bases between the two germline ends. CDR3 region: CASSLGTTNEKLFF. DNA for the CDR3: TGTGCCAGCAGCTTAGGGACAACTAATGAAAAACTGTTTTTT.

The chain joins TRBV27 to TRBJ2-3; 12 bases fit TRBD2. Trimming removed 6 bases from V and 5 bases from J; junction bases left unmatched: 9. Germline V gene lookup returns CDR1 MNHEY and CDR2 SMNVEV (reference sequence). The CDR3 length is 16 residues. The CDR3 nucleotides are TGTGCCAGCAGAGTTACTAGCGGGGGGCTGGGAGATACGCAGTATTTT. It encodes CASRVTSGGLGDTQYF.

This clonotype was counted at least ten times. The chain links TRBV5-1 to TRBJ2-1, with D unclear. This CDR3 spans 13 amino acids. Germline loops: CDR1 SGHRS, CDR2 YFSETQ. V lost 0 bases and J lost 4, with 5 bases in between. CDR3 sequence: CASSLGPYNEQFF. The CDR3 coding sequence is TGCGCCAGCAGCTTGGGCCCTTACAATGAGCAGTTCTTC.

The gene calls are TRBV11-2 and TRBJ2-1; D is possibly TRBD1 (5 bases). CDR1 and CDR2 from the germline V gene are SGHAT and FQNNGV. V was shortened by 0 bases and J by 9 bases, with 12 bases between the two germline ends. The CDR3 sequence is 14 residues long. The CDR3 region has the DNA TGTGCCAGCAGCTTAGAGAGACAGATAGGTGAGCAGTTCTTC. Its protein product is CASSLERQIGEQFF.

This clonotype was observed at least ten times. The chain employs TRBV6-2 or TRBV6-3 and TRBJ2-2; no clear D gene. V shed 5 bases and J shed 0 bases, with 7 bases lying between them. Germline CDR1 and CDR2: MNHEY and SVGEGT. The CDR3 runs 14 residues. The DNA of the CDR3 is TGTGCCAGCAGTAACAGCGCGAACACCGGGGAGCTGTTTTTT. This sequence encodes CASSNSANTGELFF.

This clonotype was observed at least ten times. The chain is built from TRBV9 and TRBJ2-3, with D unclear. The V end lost 1 base, the J end lost 5 bases, and 11 bases lay between the germline ends. Germline values: CDR1 SGDLS, CDR2 YYNGEE. The CDR3 sequence is 14 residues long. CDR3 sequence reads: CASSVNPKGDTQYF. In DNA form, the CDR3 reads TGTGCCAGCAGCGTAAACCCGAAGGGAGATACGCAGTATTTT.

The rearrangement links TRBV7-2 to TRBJ2-7, with TRBD2 matching 13 bases. Germline CDR1 is SGHTA and CDR2 is FQGNSA. The CDR3 contains 15 residues. With 5 bases clipped from V and 6 bases from J, the junction kept 7 bases outside the gene matches. The CDR3 sequence: CASSLTSGRASEQYF. DNA for the CDR3: TGTGCCAGCAGCCTAACTAGCGGGAGGGCCTCCGAGCAGTACTTC.

This clonotype has at least ten counts. V is TRBV29-1 and J is TRBJ2-1; D possibly uses TRBD1 or TRBD2 (6 bases each). The V gene's germline CDR1 is SQVTM and CDR2 ANQGSEA. The V gene lost 1 base and the J gene lost 0 bases, with 10 bases spanning the gap. The CDR3 loop spans 15 amino acids. CDR3 residues: CSVEGGGGSYNEQFF. The CDR3 region has the DNA TGCAGCGTTGAAGGAGGAGGGGGCTCCTACAATGAGCAGTTCTTC.